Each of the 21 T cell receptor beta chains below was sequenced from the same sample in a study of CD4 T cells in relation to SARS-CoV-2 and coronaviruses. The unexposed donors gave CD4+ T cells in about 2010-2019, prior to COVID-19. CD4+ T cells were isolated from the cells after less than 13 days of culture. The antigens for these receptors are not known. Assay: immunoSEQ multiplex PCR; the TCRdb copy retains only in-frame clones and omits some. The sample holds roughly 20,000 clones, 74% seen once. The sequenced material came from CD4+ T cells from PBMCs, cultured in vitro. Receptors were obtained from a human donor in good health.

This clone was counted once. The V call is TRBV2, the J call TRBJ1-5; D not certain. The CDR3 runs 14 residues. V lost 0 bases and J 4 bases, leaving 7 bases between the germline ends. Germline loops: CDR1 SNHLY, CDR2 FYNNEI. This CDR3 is CASSEAGRNQPQHF. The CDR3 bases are TGTGCCAGCAGTGAAGCAGGCCGTAATCAGCCCCAGCATTTT.

The CDR3 here is CATSEPINTDTQYF. Here the CDR3 DNA reads TGTGCCACCAGTGAACCTATCAACACAGATACGCAGTATTTT. The chain carries TRBV24-1 and TRBJ2-3, with D unclear. Germline V gene sequence: CDR1 KGHDR, CDR2 SFDVKD. This CDR3 contains 14 residues. With 4 bases removed from V and 2 bases from J, the gap between germline ends came to 9 bases.

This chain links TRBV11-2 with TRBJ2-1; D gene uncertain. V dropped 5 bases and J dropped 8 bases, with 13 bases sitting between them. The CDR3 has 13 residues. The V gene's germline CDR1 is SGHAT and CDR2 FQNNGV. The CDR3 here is CASSPRVFDEQFF. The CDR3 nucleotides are TGTGCCAGCAGCCCAAGGGTGTTTGATGAGCAGTTCTTC.

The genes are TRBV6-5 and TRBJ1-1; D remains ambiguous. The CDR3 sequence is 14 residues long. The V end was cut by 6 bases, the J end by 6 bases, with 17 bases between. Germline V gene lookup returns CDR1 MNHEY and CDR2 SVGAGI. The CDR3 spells CASRRDPSKAEAFF. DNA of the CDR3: TGTGCCAGCAGAAGAGACCCGTCGAAGGCTGAAGCTTTCTTT.

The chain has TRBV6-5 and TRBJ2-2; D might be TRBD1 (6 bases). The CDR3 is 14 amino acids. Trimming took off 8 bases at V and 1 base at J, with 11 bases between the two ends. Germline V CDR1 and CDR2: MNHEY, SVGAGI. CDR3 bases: TGTGCCAGCCGGGACACCGTGAACACCGGGGAGCTGTTTTTT. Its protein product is CASRDTVNTGELFF.

CDR3: CASSLSATGNSYEQYF. CDR3 nucleotides: TGCGCCAGCAGCTTGTCAGCGACGGGGAACTCCTACGAGCAGTACTTC. The V and J genes are TRBV5-1 and TRBJ2-7; maybe TRBD2 (5 bases). The CDR3 spans 16 residues. V was pared by 1 base and J by 0 bases, with 14 bases between. CDR1 and CDR2 from the germline V gene are SGHRS and YFSETQ.

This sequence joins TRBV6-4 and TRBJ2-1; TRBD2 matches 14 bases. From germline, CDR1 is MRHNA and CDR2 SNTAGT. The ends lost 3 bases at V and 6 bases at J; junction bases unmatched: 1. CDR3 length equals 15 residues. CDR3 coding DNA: TGTGCCAGCAGTGAAGGGACTAGCGGGAGCAATGAGCAGTTCTTC. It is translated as CASSEGTSGSNEQFF.

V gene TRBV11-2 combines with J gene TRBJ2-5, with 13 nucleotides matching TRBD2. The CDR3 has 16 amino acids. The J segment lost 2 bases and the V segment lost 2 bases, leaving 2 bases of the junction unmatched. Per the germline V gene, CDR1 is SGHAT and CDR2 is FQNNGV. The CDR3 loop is CASSLTGLAGQETQYF. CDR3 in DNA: TGTGCCAGCAGCTTAACGGGACTAGCGGGACAAGAGACCCAGTACTTC.

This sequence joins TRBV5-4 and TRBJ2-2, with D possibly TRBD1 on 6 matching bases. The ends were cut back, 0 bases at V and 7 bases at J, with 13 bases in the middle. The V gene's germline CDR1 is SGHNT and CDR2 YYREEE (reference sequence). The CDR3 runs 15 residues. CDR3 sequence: CASSLEQGINGELFF. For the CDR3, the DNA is TGTGCCAGCAGCTTGGAACAGGGAATTAACGGGGAGCTGTTTTTT.

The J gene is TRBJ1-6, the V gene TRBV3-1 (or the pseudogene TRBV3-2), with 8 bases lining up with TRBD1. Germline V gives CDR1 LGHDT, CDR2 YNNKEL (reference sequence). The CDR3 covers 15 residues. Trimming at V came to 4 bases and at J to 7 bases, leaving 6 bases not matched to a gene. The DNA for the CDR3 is TGTGCCAGCAGCCTCGCAGGACAGGGAAATTCACCCCTCCACTTT. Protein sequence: CASSLAGQGNSPLHF.

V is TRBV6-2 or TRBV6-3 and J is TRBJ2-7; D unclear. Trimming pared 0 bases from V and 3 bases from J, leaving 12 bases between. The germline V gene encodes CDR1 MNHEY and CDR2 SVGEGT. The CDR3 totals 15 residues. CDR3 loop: CASSYSARSHYEQYF. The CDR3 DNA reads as TGTGCCAGCAGTTACTCCGCTAGAAGCCACTACGAGCAGTACTTC.

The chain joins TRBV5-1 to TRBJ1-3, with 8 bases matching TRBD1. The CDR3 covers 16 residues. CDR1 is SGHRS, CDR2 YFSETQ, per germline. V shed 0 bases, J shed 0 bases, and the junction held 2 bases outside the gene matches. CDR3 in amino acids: CASSLGDRGSGNTIYF. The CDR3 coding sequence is TGCGCCAGCAGCTTGGGAGACAGGGGCTCTGGAAACACCATATATTTT.

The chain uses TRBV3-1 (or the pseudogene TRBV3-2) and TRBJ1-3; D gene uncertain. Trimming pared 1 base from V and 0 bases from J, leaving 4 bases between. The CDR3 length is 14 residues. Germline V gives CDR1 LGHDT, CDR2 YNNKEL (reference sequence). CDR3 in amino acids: CASSQGSSGNTIYF. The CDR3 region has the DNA TGTGCCAGCAGCCAAGGAAGCTCTGGAAACACCATATATTTT.

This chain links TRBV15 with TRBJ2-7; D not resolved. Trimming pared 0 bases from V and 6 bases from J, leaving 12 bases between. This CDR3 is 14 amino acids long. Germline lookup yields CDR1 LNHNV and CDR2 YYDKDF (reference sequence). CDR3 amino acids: CATSRDVGSAEQYF. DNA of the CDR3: TGTGCCACCAGCAGAGATGTGGGTTCGGCCGAGCAGTACTTC. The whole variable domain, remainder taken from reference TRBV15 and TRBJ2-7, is DAMVIQNPRYQVTQFGKPVTLSCSQTLNHNVMYWYQQKSSQAPKLLFHYYDKDFNNEADTPDNFQSRRPNTSFCFLDIRSPGLGDTAMYLCATSRDVGSAEQYFGPGTRLTVT.

CDR3 in amino acids: CASSSSGVPTEAFF. The CDR3 region has the DNA TGTGCCAGCAGTTCTTCAGGGGTCCCCACTGAAGCTTTCTTT. This chain links TRBV28 with TRBJ1-1; D perhaps matches TRBD1 (6 bases). The CDR3 length is 14 residues. Germline CDR1 MDHEN, CDR2 SYDVKM. V lost 4 bases, J lost 4 bases, and 13 bases lay in between.

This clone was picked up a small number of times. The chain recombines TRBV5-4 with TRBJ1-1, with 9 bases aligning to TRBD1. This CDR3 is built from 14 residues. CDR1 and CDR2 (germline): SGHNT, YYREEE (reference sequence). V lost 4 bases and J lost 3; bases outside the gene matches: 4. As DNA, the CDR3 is TGTGCCAGCAGCCGGACAGGGGCGGACACTGAAGCTTTCTTT. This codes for CASSRTGADTEAFF.

Here the CDR3 reads CASSTGREKFF. Written as DNA, the CDR3 is TGTGCCAGCAGCACGGGGCGGGAGAAGTTCTTC. The chain uses TRBV3-1 (or the pseudogene TRBV3-2) and TRBJ2-1; TRBD2 agrees at 7 bases. CDR1 LGHDT and CDR2 YNNKEL come from the germline V gene (reference sequence). J was trimmed by 14 bases and V by 5 bases; bases with no gene match: 6. CDR3 size: 11 residues.

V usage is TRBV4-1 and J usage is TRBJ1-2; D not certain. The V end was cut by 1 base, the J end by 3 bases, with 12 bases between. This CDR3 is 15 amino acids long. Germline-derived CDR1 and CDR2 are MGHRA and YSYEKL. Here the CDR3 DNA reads TGCGCCAGCAGCCAAGTAGTAGGTATCTACTATGGCTACACCTTC. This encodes CASSQVVGIYYGYTF.

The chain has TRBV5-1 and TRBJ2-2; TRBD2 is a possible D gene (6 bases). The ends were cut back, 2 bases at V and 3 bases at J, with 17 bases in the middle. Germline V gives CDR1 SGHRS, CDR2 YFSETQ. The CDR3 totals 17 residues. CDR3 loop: CASSFPRLEADTGELFF. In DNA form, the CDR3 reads TGCGCCAGCAGCTTTCCCCGACTAGAAGCGGACACCGGGGAGCTGTTTTTT.

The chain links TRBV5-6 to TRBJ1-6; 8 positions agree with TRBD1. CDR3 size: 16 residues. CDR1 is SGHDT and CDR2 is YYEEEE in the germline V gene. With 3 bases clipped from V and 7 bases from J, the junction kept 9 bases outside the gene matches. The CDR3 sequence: CASSYGGTGLNSPLHF. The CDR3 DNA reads TGTGCCAGCAGCTATGGAGGGACAGGTCTCAATTCACCCCTCCACTTT.

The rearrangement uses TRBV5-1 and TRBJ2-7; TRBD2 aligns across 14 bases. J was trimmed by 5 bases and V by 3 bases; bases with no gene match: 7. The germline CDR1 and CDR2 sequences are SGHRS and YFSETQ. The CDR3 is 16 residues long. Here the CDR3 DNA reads TGCGCCAGCAGCTCGCGACTAGCGGGAGGGTTCCACGAGCAGTACTTC. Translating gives CASSSRLAGGFHEQYF.